A single sample gave rise to the 17 T cell receptor beta chains below, sequenced in a study of T cells expressing NK-cell markers. TCRdb re-called the 5' RACE reads and shows each CDR3 protein once, DNA omitted. There are roughly 350,000 distinct CDR3 sequences in the sample, with roughly 5.2% held by the top ten. The sample taken for sequencing was blood T cells: a sorted CD56 or NKG2C T cell subset, CD4+ or CD8+ T cells, or bulk PBMC T cells (not recorded which). These receptors were obtained from a man between 18 and 69 years old in good health.

The chain has TRBV10-3 and TRBJ2-7; the TCRdb D gene call, TRBD1, has no DNA to confirm it. The CDR3 is 15 amino acids. Germline V gene sequence: CDR1 ENHRY, CDR2 SYGVKD. CDR3 sequence: CAISESGRGDYEQYF.

The J gene is TRBJ2-7, the V gene TRBV7-2; the TCRdb call, TRBD2, lacks DNA for checking. The germline V gene has CDR1 SGHTA and CDR2 FQGNSA. The CDR3 totals 15 residues. Here the CDR3 reads CASSAGIAGVYEQYF.

The chain has TRBV24-1 and TRBJ2-5. In germline, CDR1 is KGHDR, CDR2 SFDVKD. The length of the CDR3 is 14 residues. Here the CDR3 reads CATSDLFLQETQYF.

V and J are TRBV7-2 and TRBJ2-5; checking the TCRdb D call of TRBD2 is not possible without DNA. Germline V gene sequence: CDR1 SGHTA, CDR2 FQGNSA. CDR3 length: 17 residues. CDR3 residues: CASSPGGGGAYRETQYF.

The chain carries TRBV2 and TRBJ2-3; TCRdb proposes TRBD2, but this gene call is untestable without DNA. The CDR3 totals 16 residues. From germline, CDR1 is SNHLY and CDR2 FYNNEI. CDR3 region: CASIDRGGAGTDTQYF.

The V call is TRBV20-1, the J call TRBJ2-2; TCRdb outputs TRBD1, but without DNA this stays unchecked. Germline assignment: CDR1 DFQATT and CDR2 SNEGSKA (reference sequence). CDR3 length: 17 amino acids. CDR3 loop: CSARRTTGVRNTGELFF.

The gene calls are TRBV7-6 and TRBJ2-7; TCRdb's D call of TRBD1 is untestable without DNA. The CDR3 totals 17 residues. Germline CDR1 is SGHVS and CDR2 is FNYEAQ. The CDR3 protein is CASSPRGGGGLSYEQYF. Combining the CDR3 with reference TRBV7-6 and TRBJ2-7 gives the whole variable domain GAGVSQSPRYKVTKRGQDVALRCDPISGHVSLYWYRQALGQGPEFLTYFNYEAQQDKSGLPNDRFSAERPEGSISTLTIQRTEQRDSAMYRCASSPRGGGGLSYEQYFGPGTRLTVT.

The rearrangement uses TRBV14 and TRBJ1-6; TCRdb proposes TRBD1, but this gene call is untestable without DNA. Looked up from germline, CDR1 is SGHDN and CDR2 is FVKESK. The CDR3 is 15 amino acids. The CDR3 here is CASSQITGGNSPLHF.

The V gene is TRBV24-1, the J gene TRBJ1-5; there is no DNA to check the TCRdb D call of TRBD1. CDR1 and CDR2 (germline): KGHDR, SFDVKD. There are 15 residues in the CDR3. The CDR3 reads CATSAGQGANQPQHF.

The CDR3: CASSPRQSDEQYF. The V and J genes are TRBV18 and TRBJ2-7; the TCRdb D gene call, TRBD1, has no DNA to confirm it. Germline V lookup: CDR1 KGHSH, CDR2 LQKENI. CDR3 length: 13 amino acids.

The rearrangement uses TRBV3-1 and TRBJ2-4. The CDR3 is 16 amino acids. The V gene's germline CDR1 is LGHDT and CDR2 YNNKEL (reference sequence). The CDR3 sequence: CASSQAGSLAKNIQYF.

The rearrangement joins TRBV20-1 to TRBJ2-3. From germline, CDR1 is DFQATT and CDR2 SNEGSKA (reference sequence). The CDR3 has 15 amino acids. The CDR3 is CSASRQSKNTDTQYF.

V usage is TRBV12-3 or TRBV12-4 and J usage is TRBJ1-5. This CDR3 has 15 amino acids. CDR3 region: CASSSAGLVDQPQHF.

The rearrangement uses TRBV6-4 and TRBJ2-2. The CDR3 covers 14 residues. CDR1 and CDR2 from the germline V gene are MRHNA and SNTAGT. The CDR3 is CASSDSENTGELFF.

This chain joins TRBV4-2 and TRBJ1-5. There are 17 residues in the CDR3. The germline V gene has CDR1 LGHNA and CDR2 YNFKEQ. CDR3 amino acids: CASSQGDRVGSNQPQHF.

The V call is TRBV20-1, the J call TRBJ2-6; TCRdb indicates TRBD1, and absent DNA this call remains unverified. Germline V gene lookup returns CDR1 DFQATT and CDR2 SNEGSKA (reference sequence). CDR3 length: 17 residues. This CDR3 is CSAIRDRGLSGANVLTF.

This chain joins TRBV7-7 and TRBJ2-7; TCRdb calls TRBD2, which cannot be checked without DNA. This CDR3 is built from 16 residues. Germline V gene data show CDR1 as SSHAT and CDR2 as FNYEAQ (reference sequence). The CDR3 sequence is CASSATGSGGAQEQYF.